A single sample gave rise to the 18 T cell receptor beta chains below, sequenced in a study of T cell responses to AZD1222 COVID-19 vaccine. TCRdb keeps only in-frame clones here, not all; method: immunoSEQ multiplex PCR. In the table there are about 150,000 clones, less than 90% of which are singletons. The starting material was peripheral blood, obtained on day 0 of MenACWY control vaccination. These receptors all come from an adult in good health.

The gene calls are TRBV7-2 and TRBJ2-5; D is ambiguous. Trimming removed 2 bases at V and 2 bases at J, with 9 bases between. Germline loops: CDR1 SGHTA, CDR2 FQGNSA. This CDR3 is built from 14 residues. The chain's CDR3 is CASSLMAAQETQYF. For the CDR3, the DNA is TGTGCCAGCAGCTTAATGGCTGCACAAGAGACCCAGTACTTC.

The chain is built from TRBV7-9 and TRBJ2-1; D may be TRBD1 (6 bases). Germline assignment: CDR1 SEHNR and CDR2 FQNEAQ (reference sequence). This CDR3 has 15 amino acids. Trimming cost V 2 bases and J 7 bases, with 15 bases left between them. The CDR3 reads CASSLQGISRNEQFF. The CDR3 bases are TGTGCCAGCAGCTTACAGGGGATCAGCCGGAATGAGCAGTTCTTC.

This chain joins TRBV4-1 and TRBJ1-4, with D possibly TRBD1 on 6 matching bases. Trimming shortened V by 1 base and J by 10 bases, and 13 bases separated the two germline ends. This CDR3 is built from 14 residues. Germline V gives CDR1 MGHRA, CDR2 YSYEKL. The chain's CDR3 is CASSQGSRGGKLFF. The DNA for the CDR3 is TGCGCCAGCAGCCAAGGAAGCAGGGGCGGAAAACTGTTTTTT.

The chain couples TRBV11-3 to TRBJ1-4, with a possible D match to TRBD1 (5 bases). This CDR3 has 17 amino acids. Trimming removed 2 bases at V and 1 base at J, with 14 bases between. In germline, CDR1 is SGHNT, CDR2 YENEEA. DNA for the CDR3: TGTGCCAGCAGCTTATCTGGGGCGGCTGGAACTAATGAAAAACTGTTTTTT. It encodes CASSLSGAAGTNEKLFF.

This chain joins TRBV25-1 and TRBJ1-1; TRBD1 matches at 7 bases. The germline CDR1 and CDR2 sequences are MGHDK and SYGVNS. The CDR3 is 14 residues long. V shed 2 bases and J 4 bases; nucleotides not matched to a gene: 4. The CDR3 DNA sequence: TGTGCCAGCAGTGAAGGAGCAGGGGGCACTGAAGCTTTCTTT. It is translated as CASSEGAGGTEAFF.

The J gene is TRBJ1-2, the V gene TRBV5-1; D is unclear. Germline V gene sequence: CDR1 SGHRS, CDR2 YFSETQ. Trimming left V 4 bases short and J 0 bases short, with 10 bases between. CDR3 length: 14 amino acids. The CDR3 region is CASSPQSTNYGYTF. The CDR3 DNA reads TGCGCCAGCAGCCCACAGAGCACTAACTATGGCTACACCTTC. Full variable domain (missing parts from reference TRBV5-1 and TRBJ1-2): KAGVTQTPRYLIKTRGQQVTLSCSPISGHRSVSWYQQTPGQGLQFLFEYFSETQRNKGNFPGRFSGRQFSNSRSEMNVSTLELGDSALYLCASSPQSTNYGYTFGSGTRLTVV.

CDR3: CASRQLGVGQETQYF. For the CDR3, the DNA is TGTGCCAGCAGGCAGTTGGGTGTCGGACAAGAGACCCAGTACTTC. The chain recombines TRBV5-5 with TRBJ2-5; no firm D call. CDR1 and CDR2 from the germline V gene are SGHKS and YYEKEE (reference sequence). Trimming removed 5 bases at V and 2 bases at J, with 16 bases between. The CDR3 covers 15 residues.

The chain has TRBV5-1 and TRBJ1-1, with TRBD1 as a possible D gene (6 bases). CDR3 length equals 15 residues. The ends were cut back, 0 bases at V and 5 bases at J, with 14 bases in the middle. CDR1 SGHRS and CDR2 YFSETQ come from the germline V gene. CDR3 amino acids: CASSLEGGGTTEAFF. The CDR3 DNA is TGCGCCAGCAGCTTGGAGGGGGGAGGAACAACTGAAGCTTTCTTT.

This chain joins TRBV4-1 and TRBJ2-2, with D hard to call. The V gene lost 1 base and the J gene lost 0 bases, with 6 bases spanning the gap. The CDR3 contains 15 residues. Germline CDR1 MGHRA, CDR2 YSYEKL. The CDR3 region has the DNA TGCGCCAGCAGCCAAGGTCACACGAACACCGGGGAGCTGTTTTTT. It is translated as CASSQGHTNTGELFF.

The J gene is TRBJ2-5, the V gene TRBV3-1 (or the pseudogene TRBV3-2); 11 bases fit TRBD2. There are 15 residues in the CDR3. Germline CDR1 and CDR2: LGHDT and YNNKEL (reference sequence). Losses at the gene ends were 0 bases for V and 11 bases for J; bases not matched to a gene: 8. CDR3 nucleotide sequence: TGTGCCAGCAGCCAAGATCGTCTAGCGGGGGGTGCTCAGTACTTC. It yields the protein CASSQDRLAGGAQYF.

The chain combines TRBV5-4 with TRBJ1-4, with TRBD1 matching over 8 bases. This CDR3 region has 16 residues. Germline trimming cut 2 bases from V and 3 bases from J; bases unmatched to any gene: 6. Per the germline V gene, CDR1 is SGHNT and CDR2 is YYREEE (reference sequence). CDR3 coding DNA: TGTGCCAGCAGCTTCGGACAGGGTCGGTCTAATGAAAAACTGTTTTTT. It codes for CASSFGQGRSNEKLFF.

The V gene is TRBV5-1, the J gene TRBJ2-3; TRBD1 might be the D (5 bases). Per the germline V gene, CDR1 is SGHRS and CDR2 is YFSETQ. The ends were cut back, 1 base at V and 4 bases at J, with 7 bases in the middle. The CDR3 spans 13 residues. CDR3 residues: CASSLQGSDTQYF. DNA for the CDR3: TGCGCCAGCAGCTTGCAGGGATCAGATACGCAGTATTTT.

The V and J genes are TRBV6-5 and TRBJ1-6; the D is unclear. CDR3 length: 15 residues. Germline V gene lookup returns CDR1 MNHEY and CDR2 SVGAGI. The V and J ends lost 2 bases and 8 bases respectively, with 13 bases between them. The CDR3 loop is CASSYRGQPYSPLHF. The CDR3 coding sequence is TGTGCCAGCAGTTACCGTGGGCAGCCTTATTCACCCCTCCACTTT.

The chain has TRBV23-1 and TRBJ1-2; D ambiguous. TRBV23-1 belongs to the ORF category, with a function that is uncertain. V was cut by 4 bases and J by 2 bases, with 17 bases left in between. The CDR3 is 16 amino acids. In nucleotides, the CDR3 is TGCGCCAGCAGTCCGACCTTTAGGGTGCCGAACTATGGCTACACCTTC. Protein product: CASSPTFRVPNYGYTF.

This clone appeared a few times. CDR3 protein: CASSLAWGQGEAFF. The CDR3 bases are TGCGCCAGCAGCTTGGCCTGGGGACAGGGTGAAGCTTTCTTT. The chain links TRBV5-1 to TRBJ1-1, with TRBD1 matching over 9 bases. Germline values: CDR1 SGHRS, CDR2 YFSETQ. This CDR3 has 14 amino acids. V shed 0 bases and J 7 bases; nucleotides not matched to a gene: 4.

V usage is TRBV28 and J usage is TRBJ1-3; no reliable D call. The CDR3 spans 14 residues. Trimming pared 2 bases from V and 0 bases from J, leaving 5 bases between. The germline gives CDR1 MDHEN, CDR2 SYDVKM. CDR3 nucleotides: TGTGCCAGCAGTTTAGTTTCCTCTGGAAACACCATATATTTT. Translation: CASSLVSSGNTIYF. Variable domain in full (rest from reference TRBV28 and TRBJ1-3): DVKVTQSSRYLVKRTGEKVFLECVQDMDHENMFWYRQDPGLGLRLIYFSYDVKMKEKGDIPEGYSVSREKKERFSLILESASTNQTSMYLCASSLVSSGNTIYFGEGSWLTVV.

The chain joins TRBV2 to TRBJ1-6, with D possibly being TRBD1 (5 bases). Trimming cost V 8 bases and J 7 bases, with 12 bases left between them. CDR1 and CDR2 from the germline V gene are SNHLY and FYNNEI. The length of the CDR3 is 13 residues. The CDR3: CASHLGGNSPLHF. As DNA, the CDR3 is TGTGCCAGCCACCTGGGGGGGAATTCACCCCTCCACTTT.

The V call is TRBV7-3, the J call TRBJ1-1; 7 nucleotides match TRBD1. CDR1 is SGHTA and CDR2 is FQGTGA in the germline V gene. Trimming removed 4 bases from V and 6 bases from J; junction bases left unmatched: 8. The CDR3 consists of 14 residues. CDR3 residues: CASSSEGGLAEAFF. In nucleotides, the CDR3 is TGTGCCAGCAGCTCAGAAGGGGGCCTCGCTGAAGCTTTCTTT.